A selection of T cell receptor beta chains follows, all from one sample in a study of shared clonotypes between healthy human individuals. The assay was immunoSEQ multiplex PCR, and TCRdb's table has in-frame clones only and misses some. The sample carries around 180,000 clones, just under 95% recorded once. Sequencing used naive CD4+ T cells sorted from blood. The receptors come from a woman aged 25 to 39 in good health. Each CDR3 is given with its conserved first and last residue. The D gene is left open where the match is weak. Rows give clone size only sometimes, using once, few, many, or a class for an expanded clone.

>TRBV29-1|13|.|TRBJ1-2|TRBD1
CSVRTGANYGYTF
TGCAGCGTCAGGACAGGGGCGAACTATGGCTACACCTTC
>TRBV6-1|14|.|TRBJ2-7|TRBD2
CASREGLALYEQYF
TGTGCCAGCAGAGAGGGACTAGCGCTCTACGAGCAGTACTTC
>TRBV16|13|.|TRBJ1-2|TRBD1
CASSQLTGTGYTF
TGTGCCAGCAGCCAACTGACAGGGACCGGCTACACCTTC
>TRBV7-3|15|once|TRBJ2-7|.
CASSLSSRGTHEQYF
TGTGCCAGCAGCTTAAGTTCGAGGGGAACCCACGAGCAGTACTTC
>TRBV6-1|16|once|TRBJ1-5|.
CASSEALGQGIQPQHF
TGTGCCAGCAGTGAAGCGCTCGGGCAGGGCATCCAGCCCCAGCATTTT
>TRBV15|16|.|TRBJ2-7|TRBD1
CATSRDFGQAFPTQYF
TGTGCCACCAGCAGAGATTTCGGACAGGCATTTCCAACCCAGTACTTC
>TRBV6-5|11|.|TRBJ1-1|.
CASAGRVGAFF
TGTGCCAGCGCGGGGAGGGTGGGAGCTTTCTTT
>TRBV5-1|17|.|TRBJ1-4|.
CASSHPPTQGTAEKLFF
TGCGCCAGCAGCCACCCTCCTACACAGGGAACGGCTGAAAAACTGTTTTTT
>TRBV7-8|12|.|TRBJ2-7|.
CASSGTGYEQYF
TGTGCCAGCTCAGGGACCGGGTACGAGCAGTACTTC
>TRBV19|13|.|TRBJ2-7|.
CASSRGRSYEQYF
TGTGCCAGTAGTAGGGGACGGTCCTACGAGCAGTACTTC
>TRBV29-1|14|.|TRBJ1-3|.
CSVERGLSGNTIYF
TGCAGCGTTGAGCGAGGTCTCTCTGGAAACACCATATATTTT